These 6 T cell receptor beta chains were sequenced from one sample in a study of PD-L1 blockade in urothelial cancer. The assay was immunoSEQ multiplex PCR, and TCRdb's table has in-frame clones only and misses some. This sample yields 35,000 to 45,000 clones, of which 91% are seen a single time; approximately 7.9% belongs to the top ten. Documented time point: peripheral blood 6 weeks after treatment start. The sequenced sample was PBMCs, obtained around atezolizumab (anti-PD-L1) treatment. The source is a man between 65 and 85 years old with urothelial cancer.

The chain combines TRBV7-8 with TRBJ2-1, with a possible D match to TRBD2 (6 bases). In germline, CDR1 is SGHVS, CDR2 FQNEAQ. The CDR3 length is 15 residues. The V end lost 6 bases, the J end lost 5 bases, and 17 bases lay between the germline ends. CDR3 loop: CASSYAGRRNNEQFF. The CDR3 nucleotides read TGTGCCAGCAGTTACGCGGGACGTAGAAACAATGAGCAGTTCTTC.

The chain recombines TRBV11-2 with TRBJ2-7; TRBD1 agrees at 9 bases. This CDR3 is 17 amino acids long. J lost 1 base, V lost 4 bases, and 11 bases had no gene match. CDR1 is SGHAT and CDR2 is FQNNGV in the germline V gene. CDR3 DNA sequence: TGTGCCAGCAGCTATCCCGGGACAGGGTTTGGGTCCTACGAGCAGTACTTC. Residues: CASSYPGTGFGSYEQYF.

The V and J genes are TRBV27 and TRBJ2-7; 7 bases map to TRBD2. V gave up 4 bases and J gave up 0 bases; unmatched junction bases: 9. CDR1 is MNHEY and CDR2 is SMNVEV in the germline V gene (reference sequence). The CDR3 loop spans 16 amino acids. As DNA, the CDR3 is TGTGCCAGCAGTTCTTCTAGCGGCTGGGCCTCCTACGAGCAGTACTTC. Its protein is CASSSSSGWASYEQYF.

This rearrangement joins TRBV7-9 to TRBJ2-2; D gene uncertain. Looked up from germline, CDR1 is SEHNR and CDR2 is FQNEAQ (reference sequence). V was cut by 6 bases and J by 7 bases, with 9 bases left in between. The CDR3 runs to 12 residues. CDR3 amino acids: CASRRHDGELFF. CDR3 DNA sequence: TGTGCCAGCAGACGACATGACGGGGAGCTGTTTTTT.

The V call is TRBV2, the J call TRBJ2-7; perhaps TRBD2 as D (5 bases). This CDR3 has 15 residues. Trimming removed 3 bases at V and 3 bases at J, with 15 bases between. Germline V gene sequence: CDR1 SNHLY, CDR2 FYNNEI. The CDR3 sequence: CASSDSPSSGYEQYF. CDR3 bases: TGTGCCAGCAGTGACTCCCCTAGCTCAGGCTACGAGCAGTACTTC.

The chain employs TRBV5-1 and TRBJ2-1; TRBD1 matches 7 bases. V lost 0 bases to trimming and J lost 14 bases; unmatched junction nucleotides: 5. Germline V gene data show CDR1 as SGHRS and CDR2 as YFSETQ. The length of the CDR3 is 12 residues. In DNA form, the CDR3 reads TGCGCCAGCAGCTTGGAGGGGGCAGGCAAGTTCTTC. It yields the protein CASSLEGAGKFF.